The rows below give T cell receptor beta chains drawn from one sample of a study of cytotoxic CD8 clonotypes in ibrutinib-treated CLL. Repertoires were generated with immunoSEQ multiplex PCR, while TCRdb's copy carries only in-frame clones and drops some. The sample lists about 68,000 clones; over 75% were seen once. The material was PBMCs, obtained at disease progression, from a patient treated with ibrutinib. The receptors here all came from a human donor with chronic lymphocytic leukemia. The CDR3 runs from the conserved cysteine through the conserved F or W. The D gene is left open where the match is weak. Some rows mark clone size as missing; the rest say once, few, many or name a class of expanded clone.

j_call | clone_size | d_call | v_call | cdr3_nt | cdr3_aa
TRBJ2-1 | NA | NA | TRBV7-9 | TGTGCCAGCAGCCCTTTGAAGGCGCGACTCCACAATGAGCAGTTCTTC | CASSPLKARLHNEQFF
TRBJ2-7 | NA | TRBD1 | TRBV15 | TGTGCCACCAGCAGAGGGTCCGGGACAGGGGAGGAAGAGCAGTACTTC | CATSRGSGTGEEEQYF
TRBJ2-1 | once | TRBD2 | TRBV9 | TGTGCCAGCAGCGCCAGCGGGACTACATATTTCCGTGGCTCCTACAATGAGCAGTTCTTC | CASSASGTTYFRGSYNEQFF
TRBJ1-1 | few | TRBD1 | TRBV19 | TGTGCCAGTAGGTTACAGGGGGGAAACAGGAACACTGAAGCTTTCTTT | CASRLQGGNRNTEAFF
TRBJ2-5 | NA | NA | TRBV18 | TGTGCCAGCTCACCACAGCTGGTCGGGTCGGAGACCCAGTACTTC | CASSPQLVGSETQYF
TRBJ2-6 | NA | NA | TRBV5-6 | TGTGCCAGCAGCTTGCTAGCGAGCTCTGGGGCCAACGTCCTGACTTTC | CASSLLASSGANVLTF
TRBJ1-1 | NA | TRBD1 | TRBV18 | TGTGCCAGCTCAAAAAACGGGCAGGGGGGGGACACTGAAGCTTTCTTT | CASSKNGQGGDTEAFF
TRBJ2-7 | once | NA | TRBV18 | TGTGCCAGCGGATCAATGGTCGAGCAGTACTTC | CASGSMVEQYF
TRBJ1-1 | NA | NA | TRBV19 | TGTGCCAGTAGTTTCTCGTGGACTGAAGCTTTCTTT | CASSFSWTEAFF
TRBJ1-2 | NA | NA | TRBV28 | TGTGCCAGCAGTTTCGGGAATAACTATGGCTACACCTTC | CASSFGNNYGYTF
TRBJ2-3 | NA | TRBD2 | TRBV29-1 | TGCAGCGTCCTAGCGGGGGGCCCGAGCACAGATACGCAGTATTTT | CSVLAGGPSTDTQYF
TRBJ2-3 | NA | NA | TRBV7-9 | TGTGCCAGCAGCCTTGACACAGATACGCAGTATTTT | CASSLDTDTQYF
TRBJ2-1 | NA | TRBD2 | TRBV5-1 | TGCGCCAGCAGCGTACCTAGCGGGAGGTCCTACAATGAGCAGTTCTTC | CASSVPSGRSYNEQFF
TRBJ2-3 | NA | NA | TRBV19 | TGTGCCAGTAGTAGGGGCCTCATCGCAGATACGCAGTATTTT | CASSRGLIADTQYF
TRBJ1-2 | NA | NA | TRBV6-6 | TGTGCCAGCAGGGACGACAGAAACTATGGCTACACCTTC | CASRDDRNYGYTF
TRBJ1-2 | few | NA | TRBV19 | TGTGCCAGTAAGGAGACAACCTATGGCTACACCTTC | CASKETTYGYTF
TRBJ1-2 | once | NA | TRBV30 | TGTGCCTGGGGGGGGCAGGAGAACTATGGCTACACCTTC | CAWGGQENYGYTF
TRBJ2-7 | NA | NA | TRBV4-2 | TGTGCCAGCAGCGGGGAAGGGAGGTACGAGCAGTACTTC | CASSGEGRYEQYF
TRBJ2-7 | NA | NA | TRBV5-1 | TGCGCCAGCAGCTTGAACAAGGACGAGCAGTACTTC | CASSLNKDEQYF
TRBJ2-1 | NA | TRBD1 | TRBV4-1 | TGCGCCAGCAGCCAGTTGACAGGGCCGTACAATGAGCAGTTCTTC | CASSQLTGPYNEQFF
TRBJ1-5 | NA | NA | TRBV6-1 | TGTGCCAGCAGTGAAAGGACGGCAGGGGACCAGCCCCAGCATTTT | CASSERTAGDQPQHF
TRBJ2-2 | NA | NA | TRBV27 | TGTGCCAGCAGTTTTTACCGCGGGGAGCTGTTTTTT | CASSFYRGELFF
TRBJ1-1 | NA | NA | TRBV19 | TGTGCCAGTAGTCCGAGGGTTTCGAACACTGAAGCTTTCTTT | CASSPRVSNTEAFF
TRBJ2-7 | NA | NA | TRBV5-8 | TGTGCCAGCAGCCGAATGAACTACGAGCAGTACTTC | CASSRMNYEQYF
TRBJ2-1 | NA | NA | TRBV6-5 | TGTGCCAGCAGTTGGGGTGGTGAGCAGTTCTTC | CASSWGGEQFF
TRBJ2-7 | NA | TRBD2 | TRBV11-3 | TGTGCCAGCAGCTGGGGACTAGCGGACCTCGGGGAGCAGTACTTC | CASSWGLADLGEQYF
TRBJ2-3 | NA | NA | TRBV6-1 | TGTGCCAGCACTAAACAGCCATCGGATACGCAGTATTTT | CASTKQPSDTQYF
TRBJ2-2 | NA | NA | TRBV9 | TGTGCCAGCAGCCCGGGCCTAGAAAGGAACACCGGGGAGCTGTTTTTT | CASSPGLERNTGELFF
TRBJ2-5 | once | TRBD2 | TRBV2 | TGTGCCAGCAGTGAGGTAGCGGGGGGGCAAGAGACCCAGTACTTC | CASSEVAGGQETQYF
TRBJ1-2 | few | NA | TRBV2 | TGTGCCAGCAACCCTCGGGGACACAACTATGGCTACACCTTC | CASNPRGHNYGYTF
TRBJ1-5 | NA | NA | TRBV20-1 | TGCAGTGCTAGGAGTAATCAGCCCCAGCATTTT | CSARSNQPQHF
TRBJ1-1 | NA | NA | TRBV19 | TGTGCCAGTAGTATGAGGGGAACCAGGGATGCTTTCTTT | CASSMRGTRDAFF
TRBJ2-7 | once | TRBD2 | TRBV5-1 | TGCGCCAGCAACCCCGCGGGGGATACCTACGAGCAGTACTTC | CASNPAGDTYEQYF
TRBJ1-5 | NA | NA | TRBV30 | TGTGCCTGGAGTTCAGGTCGGGGTCTACCGAGCAATCAGCCCCAGCATTTT | CAWSSGRGLPSNQPQHF
TRBJ1-3 | NA | NA | TRBV6-5 | TGTGCCAGCAGTCCCGGTCACCCCTCTGGAAACACCATATATTTT | CASSPGHPSGNTIYF
TRBJ1-6 | few | NA | TRBV28 | TGTGCCAGCAGTGGAGGCTTCAGTCCCCTCCACTTT | CASSGGFSPLHF
TRBJ2-3 | NA | NA | TRBV4-2 | TGTGCCAGCAGCCAAGAGCAGGGTGGGACAGATACGCAGTATTTT | CASSQEQGGTDTQYF
TRBJ2-5 | NA | NA | TRBV2 | TGTGCCAGCAGTGATGGGACGGTCTACCAAGAGACCCAGTACTTC | CASSDGTVYQETQYF
TRBJ2-7 | NA | NA | TRBV5-8 | TGTGCCAGCAGCTCCTGGATTTCAGCGGCCTACGAGCAGTACTTC | CASSSWISAAYEQYF
TRBJ2-7 | few | NA | TRBV6-1 | TGTGCCAGCAGTGAAGCACCGGAAGGGGGAAAGGCATTC | CASSEAPEGGKAF
TRBJ1-1 | NA | NA | TRBV6-6 | TGTGCCACCACACCGAGAAACACTGAAGCTTTCTTT | CATTPRNTEAFF
TRBJ1-2 | NA | TRBD1 | TRBV10-2 | TGCGCCAGCAGTGAACCCCACAGGGGGCACGACTATGGCTACACCTTC | CASSEPHRGHDYGYTF
TRBJ2-3 | NA | TRBD2 | TRBV10-1 | TGCGCCAGCACCGAAGGACTAGCGGGGGGGCACGAAACGCAGTATTTT | CASTEGLAGGHETQYF
TRBJ2-2 | NA | NA | TRBV21-1 | TGTGCCAGTTCTCGAGATCGGGACGTTCGAATGGGGGAGCTGTTTTTT | CASSRDRDVRMGELFF
TRBJ1-1 | NA | NA | TRBV29-1 | TGCAGCGCTACAGGGAGAAACACTGAAGCTTTCTTT | CSATGRNTEAFF
TRBJ1-4 | few | TRBD1 | TRBV18 | TGTGCCAGCTCACTAGGCGACAGGGTTAATGAAAAACTGTTTTTT | CASSLGDRVNEKLFF
TRBJ2-5 | once | NA | TRBV2 | TGTGCCAGCAGTGAATCTGAGACCCAGTACTTC | CASSESETQYF
TRBJ2-1 | NA | TRBD2 | TRBV19 | TGTGCCAGTAGCTGGACTAGCGGGGGTCCCAATGAGCAGTTCTTC | CASSWTSGGPNEQFF
TRBJ2-7 | NA | TRBD1 | TRBV5-1 | TGCGCCAGCAGCACGGGACAGGGGGTCTACGAGCAGTACTTC | CASSTGQGVYEQYF
TRBJ1-1 | NA | NA | TRBV19 | TGTGCCAGTAGTATTATATCCGCGGGGAGCACTGAAGCTTTCTTT | CASSIISAGSTEAFF
TRBJ2-2 | NA | TRBD2 | TRBV19 | TGTGCCAGTAGTCAGGGACTAGCGAAACTTGGATCCCGGGGCGGGGAGCTGTTTTTT | CASSQGLAKLGSRGGELFF
TRBJ1-1 | NA | NA | TRBV9 | TGTGCCAGCAGCGACTCCGGGATTGTGGCTTTCTTT | CASSDSGIVAFF
TRBJ2-7 | NA | NA | TRBV29-1 | TGCAGCGTTGAATCCGGGCCCCGGGGGCAGTACTTC | CSVESGPRGQYF